This T cell receptor beta chain came from a study of radiotherapy plus CTLA-4 blockade in lung cancer. Whole-study findings and limits: Expansion in blood of tumor-derived TCR clones was seen after radiotherapy plus ipilimumab.

CDR3 length: 16 residues. The germline CDR1 and CDR2 sequences are SGHTA and FQGNSA. Trimming at V came to 6 bases and at J to 2 bases, leaving 9 bases not matched to a gene. As for this clone: No antigen is known for it.

Method: immunoSEQ multiplex PCR; TCRdb's copy keeps in-frame clones and lacks some. The sample has approximately 82,000 clones; around four fifths are singletons. Sequences were derived from peripheral blood, sampled from a patient treated with radiotherapy plus ipilimumab. The receptor was derived from a human donor with non-small cell lung cancer that progressed on radiotherapy plus ipilimumab. The rearrangement links TRBV7-2 to TRBJ2-3; 9 bases agree with TRBD2. Written as DNA, the CDR3 is TGTGCCAGCAGTTCACAGAGCGGGGGGCACACAGATACGCAGTATTTT. Its protein product is CASSSQSGGHTDTQYF.